This T cell receptor (beta chain) was observed in a study of blood T cell repertoires in COVID-19. Trimming took 4 bases from V and 5 from J; bases not matched to a gene: 5. Germline loops: CDR1 SGHRS, CDR2 YFSETQ. The CDR3 extends over 14 amino acids. The method was immunoSEQ multiplex PCR; TCRdb's version includes in-frame clones alone and lacks a portion of them. This table has some 150,000 clones, around 80% appearing once. This TCR was sampled from a woman in her forties or fifties who had recovered from COVID-19. The sample was PBMCs or T cells enriched from blood (not recorded which). The chain combines TRBV5-1 with TRBJ1-1; 10 bases agree with TRBD1. The CDR3: CASSGGQGGTEAFF. The CDR3 DNA sequence: TGCGCCAGCAGCGGCGGACAGGGGGGGACTGAAGCTTTCTTT.